This paragraph covers one T cell receptor beta chain sequence. Per the study methods: Reference gene primer amplification in the assay estimated nucleated cell counts. TCRdb's table, derived via immunoSEQ multiplex PCR, lists solely in-frame clones and lacks some. V and J calls plus clone size are reproduced from that table; the DNA served to infer D and trimming. The table includes roughly 360,000 clones, more than 65% detected once. Germline V gives CDR1 SGHDT, CDR2 YYEEEE. After removal of 4 bases from V and 3 bases from J, the junction contained 9 bases not matched to a gene. There are 15 residues in the CDR3. This entry belongs to a study of blood T cell repertoires in COVID-19. Study-level background: Some COVID-19 samples were acute and others convalescent; all came from the United States, Italy and Spain. From T cells, B-cell-depleted T cells, or PBMCs came the material, which was cDNA or gDNA.

The chain combines TRBV5-6 with TRBJ1-1; 7 bases align to TRBD1. This receptor was obtained from a human donor with acute or convalescent COVID-19. The donor label of this sample is uncertain. The sequencing sample was made of peripheral blood. The DNA of the CDR3 is TGTGCCAGCAGCGTGGGGACGACAGGGCACACTGAAGCTTTCTTT. It translates to CASSVGTTGHTEAFF. The variable domain in full, with the rest retrieved from reference TRBV5-6 and TRBJ1-1, is DAGVTQSPTHLIKTRGQQVTLRCSPKSGHDTVSWYQQALGQGPQFIFQYYEEEERQRGNFPDRFSGHQFPNYSSELNVNALLLGDSALYLCASSVGTTGHTEAFFGQGTRLTVV.